This T cell receptor beta chain was sequenced for a study of CD8+CD57+ T cells in acquired aplastic anemia. Study details: Sorted cells (CD4+ and CD8+) yielded DNA amounts that averaged roughly 3 ug. Study-wide points: The CD8+ Simpson's diversity of patients and controls was not significantly different. Overlap between patients and controls comprised twenty-nine CD8+ CDR3 sequences.

Genomic DNA provided the template from which TCR beta VDJ and CDR3 profiles were obtained. TCRdb re-called the reads through MiXCR, storing one row per CDR3 protein. The data show about 180,000 distinct CDR3 sequences, almost 50% seen once. Individuals selected for sequencing had exhibited CD8+CD57+ cell expansion on flow cytometry. This clonotype was seen many times. The antigen is unknown. The sequencing sample was made of sorted CD4+, CD8+, or CD8+CD57+ T cells (not recorded which) from PBMCs. The TCR sequence derives from a human donor with aplastic anemia.

CDR3 DNA sequence: TGTGCCAGTAATCTGGCTAGCGGGGGGTTGCAGTATTTT. Translation gives CASNLASGGLQYF. The chain carries TRBV19 and TRBJ2-3; 11 bases map to TRBD2. The CDR3 is 13 residues long. Looked up from germline, CDR1 is LNHDA and CDR2 is SQIVND (reference sequence). The J segment lost 11 bases and the V segment lost 7 bases, leaving 8 bases of the junction unmatched.